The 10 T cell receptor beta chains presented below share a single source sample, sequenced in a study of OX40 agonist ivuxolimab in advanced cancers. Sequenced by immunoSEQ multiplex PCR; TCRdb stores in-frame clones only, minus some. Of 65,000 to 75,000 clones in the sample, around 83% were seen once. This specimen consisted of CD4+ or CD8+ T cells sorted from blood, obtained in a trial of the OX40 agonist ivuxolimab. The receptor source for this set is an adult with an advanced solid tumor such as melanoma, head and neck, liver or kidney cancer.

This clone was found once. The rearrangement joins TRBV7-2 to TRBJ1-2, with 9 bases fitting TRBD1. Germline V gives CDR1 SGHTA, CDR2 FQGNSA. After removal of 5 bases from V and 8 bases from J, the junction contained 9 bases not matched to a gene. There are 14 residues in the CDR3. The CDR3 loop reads CASSPDGTGRGYTF. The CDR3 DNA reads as TGTGCCAGCAGCCCCGATGGGACAGGGAGAGGCTACACCTTC.

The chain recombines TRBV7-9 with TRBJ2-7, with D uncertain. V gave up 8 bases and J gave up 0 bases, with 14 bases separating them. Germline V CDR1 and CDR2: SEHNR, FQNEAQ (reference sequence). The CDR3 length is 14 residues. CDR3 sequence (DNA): TGTGCCAGCTCTCAAAACAGACTCTCCTACGAGCAGTACTTC. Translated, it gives CASSQNRLSYEQYF.

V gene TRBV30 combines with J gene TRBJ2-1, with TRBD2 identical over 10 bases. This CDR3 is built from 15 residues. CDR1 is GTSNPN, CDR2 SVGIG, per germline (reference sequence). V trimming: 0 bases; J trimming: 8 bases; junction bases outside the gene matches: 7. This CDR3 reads CAWSVRASGSDEQFF. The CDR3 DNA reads TGTGCCTGGAGTGTAAGGGCTAGCGGGAGCGATGAGCAGTTCTTC.

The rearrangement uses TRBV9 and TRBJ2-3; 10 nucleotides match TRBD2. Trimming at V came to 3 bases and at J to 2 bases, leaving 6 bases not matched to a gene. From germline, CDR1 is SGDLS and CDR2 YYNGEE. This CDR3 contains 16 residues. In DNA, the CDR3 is TGTGCCAGCAGCGACCAGCGGGAGGGCCCCACAGATACGCAGTATTTT. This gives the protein CASSDQREGPTDTQYF.

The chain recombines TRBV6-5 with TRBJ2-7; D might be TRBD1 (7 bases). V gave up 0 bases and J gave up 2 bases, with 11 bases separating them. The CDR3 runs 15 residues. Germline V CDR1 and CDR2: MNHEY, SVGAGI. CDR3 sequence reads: CASSYSEGQTYEQYF. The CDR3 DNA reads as TGTGCCAGCAGTTACTCGGAGGGACAGACCTACGAGCAGTACTTC.

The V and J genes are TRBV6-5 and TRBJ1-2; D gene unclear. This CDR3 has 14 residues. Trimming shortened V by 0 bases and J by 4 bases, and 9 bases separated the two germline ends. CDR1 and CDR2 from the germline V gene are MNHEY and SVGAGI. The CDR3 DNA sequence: TGTGCCAGCAGTTACTCCGGCGGTCCCTATGGCTACACCTTC. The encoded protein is CASSYSGGPYGYTF.

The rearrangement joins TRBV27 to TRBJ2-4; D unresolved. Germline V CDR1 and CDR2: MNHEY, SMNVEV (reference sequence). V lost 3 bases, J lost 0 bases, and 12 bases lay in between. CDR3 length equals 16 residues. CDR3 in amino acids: CASSFITDLAKNIQYF. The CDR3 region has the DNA TGTGCCAGCAGTTTTATCACAGATCTAGCCAAAAACATTCAGTACTTC.

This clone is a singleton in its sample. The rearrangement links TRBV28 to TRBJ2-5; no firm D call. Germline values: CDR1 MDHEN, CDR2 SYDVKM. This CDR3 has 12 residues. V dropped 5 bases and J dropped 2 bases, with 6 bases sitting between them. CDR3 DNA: TGTGCCAGCAGTCAAGGACAAGAGACCCAGTACTTC. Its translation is CASSQGQETQYF.

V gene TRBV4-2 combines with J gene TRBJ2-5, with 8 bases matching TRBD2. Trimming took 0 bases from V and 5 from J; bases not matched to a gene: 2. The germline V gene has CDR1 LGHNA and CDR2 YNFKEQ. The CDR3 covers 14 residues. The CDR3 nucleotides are TGTGCCAGCAGCCAAGAACTAGCGGTGGAGACCCAGTACTTC. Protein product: CASSQELAVETQYF.

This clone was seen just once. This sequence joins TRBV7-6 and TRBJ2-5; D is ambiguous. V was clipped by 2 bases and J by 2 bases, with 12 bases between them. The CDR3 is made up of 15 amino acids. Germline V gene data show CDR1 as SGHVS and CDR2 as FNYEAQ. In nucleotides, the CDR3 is TGTGCCAGCAGCTTAAGGGCAGTATCTCAAGAGACCCAGTACTTC. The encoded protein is CASSLRAVSQETQYF.